This T cell receptor (beta chain) was identified during a study of regulatory and conventional T cells in RAG deficiency. Trimming pared 6 bases from V and 4 bases from J, leaving 13 bases between. Germline V gives CDR1 MNHEY, CDR2 SMNVEV (reference sequence). This CDR3 is built from 15 residues. TCRdb's table, derived via immunoSEQ multiplex PCR, lists solely in-frame clones and lacks some. The sample holds some 21,000 clones, 85% to 95% seen once. Conventional CD4+ T cells were sorted from blood as CD25-low CD127-high cells. With regard to this clone: Its antigen remains unknown.

Study findings and constraints: Patient subsets had shorter CDR3s; Omenn Treg-Tconv overlap exceeded 85%. RAG-deficient patients showed markedly lower Shannon entropy and higher Simpson indices than control T-cell subsets.

This sample also appeared in a second study, on regulatory T cells. That paper states: Amplification used 52 TRBV primers and 13 TRBJ primers.

The TCR comes from a human donor in good health. The sample taken for sequencing was CD4+ T cells sorted from blood. The chain employs TRBV27 and TRBJ2-6; D uncertain. DNA of the CDR3: TGTGCCAGCAGCCCTGCCCCGGGCGGGGCCAACGTCCTGACTTTC. Translating gives CASSPAPGGANVLTF.